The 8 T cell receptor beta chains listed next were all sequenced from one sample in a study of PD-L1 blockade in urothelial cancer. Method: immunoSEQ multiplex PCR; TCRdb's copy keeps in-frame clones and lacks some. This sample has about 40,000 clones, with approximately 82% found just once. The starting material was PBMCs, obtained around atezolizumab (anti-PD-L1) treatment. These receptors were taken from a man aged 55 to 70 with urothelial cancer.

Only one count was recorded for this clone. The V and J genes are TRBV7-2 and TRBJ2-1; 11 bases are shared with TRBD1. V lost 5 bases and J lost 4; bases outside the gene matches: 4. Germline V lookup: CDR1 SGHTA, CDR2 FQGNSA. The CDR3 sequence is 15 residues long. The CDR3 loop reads CASSADRGQYNEQFF. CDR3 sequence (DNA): TGTGCCAGCAGCGCGGACAGGGGGCAATACAATGAGCAGTTCTTC.

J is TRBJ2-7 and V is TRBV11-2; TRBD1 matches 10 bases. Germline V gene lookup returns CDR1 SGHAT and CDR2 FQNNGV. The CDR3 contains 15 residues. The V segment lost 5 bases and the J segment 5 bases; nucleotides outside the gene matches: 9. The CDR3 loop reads CASSMNSGTGDEQYF. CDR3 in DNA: TGTGCCAGCAGCATGAATTCCGGGACAGGGGACGAGCAGTACTTC.

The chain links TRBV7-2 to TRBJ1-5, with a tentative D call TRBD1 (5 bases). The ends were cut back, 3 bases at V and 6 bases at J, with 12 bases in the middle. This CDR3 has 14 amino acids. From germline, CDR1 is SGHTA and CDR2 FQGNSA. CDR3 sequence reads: CASSLGEAGQPQHF. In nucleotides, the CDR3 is TGTGCCAGCAGCTTGGGGGAAGCGGGTCAGCCCCAGCATTTT.

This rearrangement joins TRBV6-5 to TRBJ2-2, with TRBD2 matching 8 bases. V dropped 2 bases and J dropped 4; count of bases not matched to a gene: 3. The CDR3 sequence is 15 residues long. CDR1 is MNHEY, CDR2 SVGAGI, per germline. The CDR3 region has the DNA TGTGCCAGCAGTTACCAGCGGGAGAGCACCGGGGAGCTGTTTTTT. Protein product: CASSYQRESTGELFF.

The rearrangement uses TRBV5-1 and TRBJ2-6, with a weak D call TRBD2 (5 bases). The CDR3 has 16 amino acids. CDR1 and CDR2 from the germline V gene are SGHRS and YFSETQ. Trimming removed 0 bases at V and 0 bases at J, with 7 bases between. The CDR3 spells CASSLGGSSGANVLTF. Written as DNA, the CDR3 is TGCGCCAGCAGCTTGGGCGGGTCCTCTGGGGCCAACGTCCTGACTTTC.

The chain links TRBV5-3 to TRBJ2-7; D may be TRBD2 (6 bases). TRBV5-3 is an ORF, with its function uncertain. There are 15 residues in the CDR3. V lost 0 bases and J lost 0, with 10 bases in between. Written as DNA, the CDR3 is TGTGCCAGAAGCTTGGGGCGGGAAAACTCCTACGAGCAGTACTTC. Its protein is CARSLGRENSYEQYF.

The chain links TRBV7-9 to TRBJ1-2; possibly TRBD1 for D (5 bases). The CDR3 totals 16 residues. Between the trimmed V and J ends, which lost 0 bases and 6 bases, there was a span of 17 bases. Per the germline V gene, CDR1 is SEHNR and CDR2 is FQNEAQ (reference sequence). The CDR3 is CASSLAGRPPGNGYTF. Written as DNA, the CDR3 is TGTGCCAGCAGCTTAGCGGGGCGACCCCCCGGTAATGGCTACACCTTC.

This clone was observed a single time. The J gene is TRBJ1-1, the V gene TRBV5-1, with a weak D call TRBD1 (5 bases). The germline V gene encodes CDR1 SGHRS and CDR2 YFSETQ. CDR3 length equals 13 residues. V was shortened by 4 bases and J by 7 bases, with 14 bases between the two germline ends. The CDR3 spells CASSVGPRSEAFF. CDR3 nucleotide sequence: TGCGCCAGCAGCGTGGGACCTCGGAGTGAAGCTTTCTTT.